Each of the 2 T cell receptor beta chains below was sequenced from the same sample in a study of quantifying T cell responses using KT2 cells. The overall study: cDNA was made from DNase-treated RNA using alpha and beta constant primers.

The cDNA 3' end received a ligated oligonucleotide with a UMI. The first PCR ran approximately 4 cycles with an equimolar RC1.1 and RC1.2 beta primer mix. TCRdb reprocessed the UMI-ligation and nested PCR reads via MiXCR and lists one record per CDR3 protein. The table includes tens of thousands of distinct CDR3 sequences, under 14% detected once. The sample comprised PBMCs spiked with cells of the T cell clone KT2. These receptors were collected from a human donor.

This clonotype was observed at least ten times. The V and J genes are TRBV4-3 and TRBJ2-5, with 11 bases that match TRBD2. Trimming removed 0 bases from V and 5 bases from J; junction bases left unmatched: 8. CDR1 LGHNA and CDR2 YSLEER come from the germline V gene. This CDR3 region has 17 residues. CDR3 nucleotide sequence: TGCGCCAGCAGCCAAGATGTAGCGGGAGGGCCGGGGGAGACCCAGTACTTC. This encodes CASSQDVAGGPGETQYF.

This clonotype was counted a few times. V is TRBV4-1 and J is TRBJ1-4; no firm D call. This CDR3 is 17 amino acids long. Trimming removed 1 base from V and 8 bases from J, with 20 bases in between. CDR1 and CDR2 from the germline V gene are MGHRA and YSYEKL. The CDR3 loop is CASSQGQSASAGEKLFF. The CDR3 nucleotides read TGCGCCAGCAGCCAAGGCCAGAGTGCCAGCGCGGGCGAAAAACTGTTTTTT.